Described below is a single T cell receptor (beta chain) sequence and its context. It has no known antigen specificity. No much larger clone exists at a distance of one base, and base qualities are not known. These data belong to a study of blood T cell repertoires in COVID-19 (dated by TCRdb to the early 2020s). Describing the broader study: Samples covering the acute and convalescent phases of COVID-19 were provided by collaborators in the United States, Italy and Spain. The material from the prospective study consisted of cDNA or gDNA derived from T cells, B-cell-depleted T cells, or PBMCs. The dataset comprised deeply sampled blood TCRbeta repertoires from subjects exposed to, actively infected with, or recovered from COVID-19. A freely available public database, intended as a resource for researchers studying the immune response to SARS-CoV-2, is where the repertoires were released. Samples were obtained from the ongoing ImmuneRACE study (first 160 participants) and from about 1,300 subjects provided by 6 global collaborators. Sample metadata almost always included a de-identified subject ID, COVID-19 status, age in years and sex. Where available, HLA class I and class II types were taken from metadata supplied by the sample provider and were not determined by assay-based typing.

CDR1 and CDR2 are drawn from the germline V gene: MNHNS, SASEGT. The CDR3, from cysteine to phenylalanine, totals 18 residues. Left in the record is the CDR3 DNA by itself, 54 bases read in frame from the first base. After removal of 0 bases from V and 0 bases from J, the junction retains 4 bases not matched to a gene. Study-level results and caveats: Clinical and demographic metadata were provided uncurated, with the amount varying by source and participant.

TCRbeta CDR3 regions were amplified from genomic DNA using the immunoSEQ Assay, a bias-controlled multiplex PCR. The source study handled its data this way. Nucleated cell counts per sample were estimated from amplification of reference gene primers within the assay. To quantify the absolute abundance of each unique TCRbeta CDR3 rearrangement, sequence reads were collapsed and filtered. For each sample, productive Simpson clonality was calculated by taking the square root of Simpson's diversity index across productive rearrangements. Entries here come from immuneACCESS through TCRdb and include only in-frame sequences with V and J called. Some clones fail to appear in such tables; in the studies checked, an unresolved V gene covers under half of the shortfall, and the cause of the remainder is unknown. D and trimming were read from the DNA, whereas the V and J calls and clone size are those reported in that table. In this sample the table shows about 110,000 clones, about three quarters of which occur a single time. The ten largest make up around 4.2% of the sample.

Each collaborating institution followed its own protocols to collect whole blood in K2EDTA tubes. Collaborator samples were shipped for TCRbeta analysis as frozen whole blood, isolated PBMCs, or DNA extracted from either sample type. The V and J segments used are TRBV6-1 and TRBJ1-3; 11 central bases correspond to TRBD1. Sequencing input: peripheral blood. This TCR came from a human donor in a cohort sampled during active or convalescent COVID-19. The sequenced DNA is TGTGCCAGCAGTGAAGCGTGGACAGGGGGCATCTCTGGAAACACCATATATTTT. This encodes CASSEAWTGGISGNTIYF.